This TCR beta chain originates from a study of PD-1 blockade in classical Hodgkin lymphoma. The germline V and J ends were trimmed by 1 base and 0 bases, with 4 bases remaining between them. The CDR3 extends over 15 amino acids. In germline, CDR1 is SEHNR, CDR2 FQNEAQ (reference sequence). Time point described: newly diagnosed, previously untreated cHL patient sample. Magnetic negative selection was used to purify CD4+ T cells from PBMCs that had been thawed. The data were produced by immunoSEQ multiplex PCR, yet TCRdb's version contains in-frame clones alone and is incomplete. The table has around 20,000 clones, 80% to 90% seen once.

The clonotype was recovered from a human donor with classical Hodgkin lymphoma. The sequenced material came from CD4+ T cells from blood. This rearrangement joins TRBV7-9 to TRBJ1-6; D not certain. This chain's CDR3 is CASSLEGSYNSPLHF. The DNA for the CDR3 is TGTGCCAGCAGCTTAGAGGGCTCCTATAATTCACCCCTCCACTTT.